This T cell receptor beta chain was identified during a study of memory B cells and T cells in multiple sclerosis (dated by TCRdb to 2016 to 2018). At the level of the whole study: TCR beta repertoires of autoproliferating peripheral T cells were compared with the TCR beta repertoires of brain lesion-infiltrating T cells in multiple sclerosis patients. TCR sequencing included a couple of multiple sclerosis patients for whom either brain lesions at autopsy or brain-infiltrating cells from biopsy were available.

The V and J ends are trimmed by 1 base and 6 bases, leaving 9 bases between them. Based on the germline V gene (reference sequence), the CDR1 and CDR2 sequences are SEHNR and FQNEAQ. There are 13 amino acids in the CDR3, from cysteine to phenylalanine inclusive. The DNA shown is the 39-base CDR3, in frame from base 1. On the study overall, not on this receptor specifically: Clone-set sizes differed between compartments, which influenced counts of shared clonotypes and required normalization.

After CFSE-labeled PBMCs were cultured without any stimulus, the autoproliferating (CFSEdim) and non-proliferating (CFSEhi) T cell fractions were each sequenced on their own. In total, around 50 million CFSE-labeled PBMCs were cultured without stimulus for approximately seven days, after which replicate wells were pooled. PBMCs were labeled with approximately 0.5 uM CFSE and were cultured without exogenous stimuli in serum-free AIM-V medium. PBMCs were obtained by Ficoll density gradient centrifugation and kept cryopreserved until use. Using a FACSAria III, live 7-AAD-negative cells were sorted, then washed with PBS and stored frozen at -80 degrees C as dry pellets. Only a few counts were recorded for this clone. This clone's antigen is unknown. No much larger clone is present one base from it, and per-base qualities are unavailable. TCRbeta CDR3 regions were amplified from extracted genomic DNA using the immunoSEQ Platform. Multiplex PCR, high-throughput sequencing and a vendor bioinformatics pipeline were combined in the immunoSEQ assay. As for the original processing: Non-productive sequences and CDR3s under 4 amino acids long were removed, and the clonotype frequencies in each sample were recalculated. In immunoSEQ Analyzer 2.0, shared clonotypes were identified as identical CDR3 amino acid, V gene and J gene sequences. Repertoire overlap was normalized by dividing shared clonotype counts by the product of both clone-set sizes, with the result scaled by 1000 into arbitrary units. TCRdb holds this immuneACCESS table with in-frame rearrangements only. Some clones are missing; in checked studies, unresolved V genes explain under half, and the rest has no known cause. From that table come the V and J calls and clone size; the DNA was used to work out D and trimming. The sample includes 9,500 to 15,000 clones, with almost 85% observed a single time. The top ten clonotypes cover 2.8% of the sample.

The sample consisted of PBMCs from blood kept in culture. The TCR originated in a human donor with multiple sclerosis. The sequence links TRBV7-9 to TRBJ1-2; tentative D gene TRBD1, with 6 bases matching. The nucleotide sequence is TGTGCCAGCAGCTTAGTGGCAGGGGATGGCTACACCTTC. It specifies CASSLVAGDGYTF. With the portions outside the CDR3 filled from the reference TRBV7-9 and TRBJ1-2 genes, the complete variable region becomes DTGVSQNPRHKITKRGQNVTFRCDPISEHNRLYWYRQTLGQGPEFLTYFQNEAQLEKSRLLSDRFSAERPKGSFSTLEIQRTEQGDSAMYLCASSLVAGDGYTFGSGTRLTVV.